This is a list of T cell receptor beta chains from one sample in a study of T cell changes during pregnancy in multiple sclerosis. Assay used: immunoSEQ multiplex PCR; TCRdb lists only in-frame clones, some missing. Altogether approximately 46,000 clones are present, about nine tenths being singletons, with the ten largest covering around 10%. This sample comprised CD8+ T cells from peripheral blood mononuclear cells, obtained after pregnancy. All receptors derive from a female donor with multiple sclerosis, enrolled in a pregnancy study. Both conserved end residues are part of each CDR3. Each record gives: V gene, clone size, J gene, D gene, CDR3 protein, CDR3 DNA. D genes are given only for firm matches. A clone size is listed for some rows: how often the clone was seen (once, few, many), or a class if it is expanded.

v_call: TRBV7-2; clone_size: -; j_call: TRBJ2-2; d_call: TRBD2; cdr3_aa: CASSFFRSGRYTGELFF; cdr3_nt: TGTGCCAGCAGCTTCTTCAGAAGCGGGAGATATACCGGGGAGCTGTTTTTT
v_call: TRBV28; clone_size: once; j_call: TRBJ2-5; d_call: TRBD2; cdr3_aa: CASSFSSGRGPFQETQYF; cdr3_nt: TGTGCCAGCAGTTTCAGTAGCGGGAGGGGTCCTTTCCAAGAGACCCAGTACTTC
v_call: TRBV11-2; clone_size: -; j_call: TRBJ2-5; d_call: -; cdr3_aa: CASSLDGETQYF; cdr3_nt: TGTGCCAGCAGCTTAGACGGGGAGACCCAGTACTTC
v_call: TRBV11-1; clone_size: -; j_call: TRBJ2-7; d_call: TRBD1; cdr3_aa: CASSLRQGTYEQYF; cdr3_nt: TGTGCCAGCAGCCTCCGACAGGGTACCTACGAGCAGTACTTC
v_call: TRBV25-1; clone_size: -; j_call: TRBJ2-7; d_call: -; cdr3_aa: CASSWQEVYEQYF; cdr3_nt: TGTGCCAGCAGTTGGCAGGAAGTATACGAGCAGTACTTC
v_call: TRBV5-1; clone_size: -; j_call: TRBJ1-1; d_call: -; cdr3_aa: CASSLTTGTEAFF; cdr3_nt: TGCGCCAGCAGCTTAACCACAGGGACTGAAGCTTTCTTT
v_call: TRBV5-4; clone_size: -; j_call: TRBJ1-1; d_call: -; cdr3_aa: CASSPGFTEAFF; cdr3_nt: TGTGCCAGCAGTCCAGGGTTCACTGAAGCTTTCTTT
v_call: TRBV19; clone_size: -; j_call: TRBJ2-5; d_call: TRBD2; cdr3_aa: CASSEELAGGSRETQYF; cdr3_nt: TGTGCCAGTTCCGAGGAGCTAGCGGGAGGATCAAGGGAGACCCAGTACTTC
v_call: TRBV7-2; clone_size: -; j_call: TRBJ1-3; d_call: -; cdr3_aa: CASSLYSGSGNTIYF; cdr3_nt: TGTGCCAGCAGTCTATACAGCGGCTCTGGAAACACCATATATTTT
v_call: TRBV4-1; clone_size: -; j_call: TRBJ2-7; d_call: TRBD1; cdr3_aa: CASSQDGTGIEQYF; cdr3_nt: TGCGCCAGCAGCCAAGATGGGACAGGGATCGAGCAGTACTTC
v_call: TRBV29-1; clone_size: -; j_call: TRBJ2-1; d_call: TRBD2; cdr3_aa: CSVEGTSGPSSYNEQFF; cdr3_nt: TGCAGCGTTGAAGGGACTAGCGGACCTAGCTCCTACAATGAGCAGTTCTTC
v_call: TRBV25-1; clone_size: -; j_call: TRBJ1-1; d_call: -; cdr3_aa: CASSARDSDMNTEAFF; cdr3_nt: TGTGCCAGCAGTGCCAGGGACTCCGACATGAACACTGAAGCTTTCTTT
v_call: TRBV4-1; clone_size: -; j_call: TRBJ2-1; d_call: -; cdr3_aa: CASSRETQPLGSYNEQFF; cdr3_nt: TGCGCCAGCAGCCGGGAGACGCAACCACTAGGCTCCTACAATGAGCAGTTCTTC
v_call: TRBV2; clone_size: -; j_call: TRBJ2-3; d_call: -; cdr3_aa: CASIVGQATTSGDTQYF; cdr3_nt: TGTGCCAGCATAGTAGGCCAGGCCACTACCAGCGGAGATACGCAGTATTTT
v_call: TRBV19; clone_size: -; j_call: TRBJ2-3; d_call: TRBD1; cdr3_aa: CASSNQGASSTDTQYF; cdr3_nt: TGTGCCAGTAGTAACCAGGGGGCTTCTAGCACAGATACGCAGTATTTT
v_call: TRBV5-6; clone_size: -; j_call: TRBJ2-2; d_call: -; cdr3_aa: CASSLGAGAGELFF; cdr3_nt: TGTGCCAGCAGCTTGGGGGCAGGGGCCGGGGAGCTGTTTTTT
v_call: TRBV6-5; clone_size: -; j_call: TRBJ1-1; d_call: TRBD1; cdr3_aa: CASRPGGAGTEAFF; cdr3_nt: TGTGCCAGCAGACCAGGGGGCGCGGGGACTGAAGCTTTCTTT
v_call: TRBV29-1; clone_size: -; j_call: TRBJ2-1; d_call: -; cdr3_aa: CSVEDVQSGRWEQFF; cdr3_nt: TGCAGCGTTGAAGACGTCCAGTCAGGGCGGTGGGAGCAGTTCTTC
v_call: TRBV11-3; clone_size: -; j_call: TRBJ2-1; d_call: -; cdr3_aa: CASSRPGLNNEQFF; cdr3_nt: TGTGCCAGCAGCAGACCGGGACTGAACAATGAGCAGTTCTTC
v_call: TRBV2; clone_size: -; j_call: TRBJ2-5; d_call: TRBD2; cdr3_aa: CASHHGLAGETQYF; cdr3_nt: TGTGCCAGCCACCACGGACTAGCGGGAGAGACCCAGTACTTC
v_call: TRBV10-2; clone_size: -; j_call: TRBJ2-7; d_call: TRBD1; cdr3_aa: CASKNLADRVFEQYF; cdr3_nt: TGCGCCAGCAAAAACCTTGCGGACAGGGTATTCGAGCAGTACTTC
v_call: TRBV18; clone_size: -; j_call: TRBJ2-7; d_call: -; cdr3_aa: CASSPSQGSPYEQYF; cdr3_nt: TGTGCCAGCTCACCTTCCCAGGGGTCTCCTTACGAGCAGTACTTC
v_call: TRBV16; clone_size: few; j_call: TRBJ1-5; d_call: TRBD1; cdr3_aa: CASSQGDSSNQPQHF; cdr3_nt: TGTGCCAGCAGCCAAGGGGACAGCAGCAATCAGCCCCAGCATTTT
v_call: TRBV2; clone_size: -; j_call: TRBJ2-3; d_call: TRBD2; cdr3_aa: CASSVILAALTDTQYF; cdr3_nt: TGTGCCAGCAGTGTTATACTAGCGGCCCTCACAGATACGCAGTATTTT
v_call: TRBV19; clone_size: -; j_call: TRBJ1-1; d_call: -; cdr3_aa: CASSIEAGSWTEAFF; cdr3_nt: TGTGCCAGTAGTATAGAGGCTGGCTCTTGGACTGAAGCTTTCTTT
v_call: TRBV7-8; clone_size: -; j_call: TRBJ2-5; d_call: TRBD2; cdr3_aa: CASSARGLAGVGGETQYF; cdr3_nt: TGTGCCAGCAGCGCCCGAGGACTAGCGGGGGTTGGCGGAGAGACCCAGTACTTC
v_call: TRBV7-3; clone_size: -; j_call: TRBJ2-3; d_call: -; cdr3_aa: CASSLKAGTSTDTQYF; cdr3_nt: TGTGCCAGCAGCTTAAAGGCGGGGACTAGCACAGATACGCAGTATTTT
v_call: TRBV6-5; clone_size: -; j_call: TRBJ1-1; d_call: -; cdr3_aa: CASSYSRQLGVSAFF; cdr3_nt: TGTGCCAGCAGTTACTCCCGACAGCTAGGGGTCTCCGCTTTCTTT
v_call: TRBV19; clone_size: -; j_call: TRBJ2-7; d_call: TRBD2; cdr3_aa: CASSITSGSSEQYF; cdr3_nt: TGTGCCAGTAGTATCACTAGCGGGAGTTCCGAGCAGTACTTC
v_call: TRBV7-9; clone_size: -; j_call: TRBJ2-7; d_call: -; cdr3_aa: CASSTPHLADHSYEQYF; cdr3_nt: TGTGCCAGCAGCACCCCCCATTTAGCGGACCACTCCTACGAGCAGTACTTC
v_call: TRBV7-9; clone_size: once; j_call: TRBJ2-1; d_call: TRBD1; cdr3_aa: CASSLPVLTGSSYNEQFF; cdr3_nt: TGTGCCAGCAGCTTACCCGTCTTGACAGGGAGCTCCTACAATGAGCAGTTCTTC
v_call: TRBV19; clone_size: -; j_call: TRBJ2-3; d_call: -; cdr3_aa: CASSIADWMDTQYF; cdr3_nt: TGTGCCAGTAGTATAGCGGACTGGATGGATACGCAGTATTTT
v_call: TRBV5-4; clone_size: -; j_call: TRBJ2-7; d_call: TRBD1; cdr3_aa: CASSWDFLTGDNRCRYEQYF; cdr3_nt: TGTGCCAGCAGCTGGGACTTTTTGACAGGGGACAATCGCTGTCGTTACGAGCAGTACTTC
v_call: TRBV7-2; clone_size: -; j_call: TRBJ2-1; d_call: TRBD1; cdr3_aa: CASSGGQGNEQFF; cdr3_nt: TGTGCCAGCAGCGGGGGACAGGGCAATGAGCAGTTCTTC
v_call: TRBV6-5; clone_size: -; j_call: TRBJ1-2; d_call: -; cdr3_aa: CASSLRVWGDYGYTF; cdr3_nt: TGTGCCAGCAGTTTGCGGGTTTGGGGTGACTATGGCTACACCTTC
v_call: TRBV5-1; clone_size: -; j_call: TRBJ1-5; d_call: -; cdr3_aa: CASSGGGGIGNQPQHF; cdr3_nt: TGCGCCAGCAGCGGGGGAGGGGGGATTGGCAATCAGCCCCAGCATTTT
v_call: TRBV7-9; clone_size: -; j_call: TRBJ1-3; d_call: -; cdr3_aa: CASSPQGSGNTIYF; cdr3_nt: TGTGCCAGCAGCCCGCAGGGCTCTGGAAACACCATATATTTT
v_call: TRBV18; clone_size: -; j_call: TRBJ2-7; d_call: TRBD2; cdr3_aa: CASSPALGGENEQYF; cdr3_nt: TGTGCCAGCTCACCCGCCCTGGGAGGGGAAAACGAGCAGTACTTC
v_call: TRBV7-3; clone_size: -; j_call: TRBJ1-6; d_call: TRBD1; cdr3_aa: CASSWDSANSPLHF; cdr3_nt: TGTGCCAGCAGCTGGGACAGCGCTAATTCACCCCTCCACTTT
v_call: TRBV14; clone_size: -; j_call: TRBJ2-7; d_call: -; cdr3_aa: CASSHRGPGHMLYEQYF; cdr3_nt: TGTGCCAGCAGCCATAGAGGCCCGGGACACATGCTCTACGAGCAGTACTTC
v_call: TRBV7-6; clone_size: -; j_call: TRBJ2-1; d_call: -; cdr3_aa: CASSPHYNEQFF; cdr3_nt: TGTGCCAGCAGCCCCCACTACAATGAGCAGTTCTTC
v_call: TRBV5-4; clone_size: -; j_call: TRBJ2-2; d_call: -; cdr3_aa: CASGGTNTGELFF; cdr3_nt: TGTGCCAGCGGGGGGACGAACACCGGGGAGCTGTTTTTT
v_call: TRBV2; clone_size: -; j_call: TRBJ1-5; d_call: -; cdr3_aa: CASTAGSGNNQPQHF; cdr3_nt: TGTGCCAGCACCGCTGGTTCAGGAAACAATCAGCCCCAGCATTTT
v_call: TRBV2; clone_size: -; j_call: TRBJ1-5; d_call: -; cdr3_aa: CASSEQGTIGNQPQHF; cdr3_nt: TGTGCCAGCAGTGAACAGGGAACCATCGGCAATCAGCCCCAGCATTTT
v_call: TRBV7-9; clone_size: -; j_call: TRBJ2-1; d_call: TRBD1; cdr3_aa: CASSRRTGTGVDNEQFF; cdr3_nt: TGTGCCAGCAGCCGAAGGACCGGGACAGGGGTGGACAATGAGCAGTTCTTC
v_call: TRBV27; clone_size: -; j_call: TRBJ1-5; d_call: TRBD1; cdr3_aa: CASSLKGAYNQPQHF; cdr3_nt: TGTGCCAGCAGTTTAAAGGGGGCATACAATCAGCCCCAGCATTTT
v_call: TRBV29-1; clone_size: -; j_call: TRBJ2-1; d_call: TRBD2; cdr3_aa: CSAPGSGGSSYNEQFF; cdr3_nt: TGCAGCGCCCCGGGGAGCGGGGGCTCGTCCTACAATGAGCAGTTCTTC
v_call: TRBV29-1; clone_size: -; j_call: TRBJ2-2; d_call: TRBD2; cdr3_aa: CSVEIAGALTGELFF; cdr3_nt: TGCAGCGTAGAAATAGCGGGAGCATTAACCGGGGAGCTGTTTTTT
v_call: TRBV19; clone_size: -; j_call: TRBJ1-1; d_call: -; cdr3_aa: CASSMGGLGTEAFF; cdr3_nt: TGTGCCAGTAGTATGGGGGGACTCGGGACTGAAGCTTTCTTT
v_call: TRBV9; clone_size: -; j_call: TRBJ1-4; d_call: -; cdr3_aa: CASSGQDGEKLFF; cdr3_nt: TGTGCCAGCAGCGGGCAGGATGGTGAAAAACTGTTTTTT
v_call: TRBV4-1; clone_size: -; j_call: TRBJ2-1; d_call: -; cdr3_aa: CASSPGVRGYNEQFF; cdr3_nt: TGCGCCAGCAGCCCAGGGGTTAGGGGTTACAATGAGCAGTTCTTC